These 8 T cell receptor beta chains originate from one sample sequenced in a study of blood T cell repertoires in COVID-19. Clones were read by immunoSEQ multiplex PCR, and TCRdb kept only the in-frame ones, dropping some. The table shows about 380,000 clones, with more than 70% occurring only once. Material for sequencing was PBMCs or T cells enriched from blood (not recorded which). These receptors came from a young man who had recovered from COVID-19.

V and J are TRBV11-2 and TRBJ2-1; tentative D call: TRBD2 (6 bases). Germline values: CDR1 SGHAT, CDR2 FQNNGV. V lost 7 bases and J 9 bases, leaving 25 bases between the germline ends. There are 16 residues in the CDR3. This chain's CDR3 is CASTILANQRGGEQFF. The CDR3 region has the DNA TGTGCCAGCACCATACTAGCAAACCAGAGGGGTGGTGAGCAGTTCTTC.

The gene calls are TRBV6-2 or TRBV6-3 and TRBJ1-2; D remains unclear. CDR1 is MNHEY, CDR2 SVGEGT, per germline. The CDR3 sequence is 14 residues long. V shed 2 bases and J shed 2 bases, with 9 bases lying between them. CDR3 amino acids: CASSYSSGNYGYTF. DNA of the CDR3: TGTGCCAGCAGTTACAGTAGCGGGAACTATGGCTACACCTTC.

This clone was seen more than once but under ten times. The chain recombines TRBV5-1 with TRBJ2-2, with 10 positions matching TRBD2. There are 16 residues in the CDR3. Germline values: CDR1 SGHRS, CDR2 YFSETQ. With V trimmed by 2 bases and J by 5 bases, 6 bases remained unmatched. Written as DNA, the CDR3 is TGCGCCAGCAGCTTAACGGGACTAGCGTTAACCGGGGAGCTGTTTTTT. Translating gives CASSLTGLALTGELFF.

This clone was picked up a small number of times. This chain connects TRBV15 to TRBJ1-4; D perhaps matches TRBD1 (5 bases). This CDR3 is 14 amino acids long. Germline V gene data show CDR1 as LNHNV and CDR2 as YYDKDF (reference sequence). V was cut by 1 base and J by 7 bases, with 10 bases left in between. CDR3 sequence reads: CATSRGGASEKLFF. The CDR3 bases are TGTGCCACCAGCAGAGGTGGGGCGAGTGAAAAACTGTTTTTT. Complete variable domain (other parts from reference TRBV15 and TRBJ1-4): DAMVIQNPRYQVTQFGKPVTLSCSQTLNHNVMYWYQQKSSQAPKLLFHYYDKDFNNEADTPDNFQSRRPNTSFCFLDIRSPGLGDTAMYLCATSRGGASEKLFFGSGTQLSVL.

The J gene is TRBJ1-6, the V gene TRBV27; the D gene is possibly TRBD1 (5 bases). Trimming left V 5 bases short and J 6 bases short, with 17 bases between. Germline V gene sequence: CDR1 MNHEY, CDR2 SMNVEV (reference sequence). The CDR3 spans 16 residues. The CDR3 nucleotides read TGTGCCAGCAGTCTCGCGTGGGGGGTCCTTAATTCACCCCTCCACTTT. Its protein is CASSLAWGVLNSPLHF.

The V call is TRBV12-3 or TRBV12-4, the J call TRBJ2-2, with D uncertain. The V end lost 5 bases, the J end lost 13 bases, and 14 bases lay between the germline ends. This CDR3 region has 12 residues. CDR3 DNA sequence: TGTGCCAGCAGTCCTCGACACAAAGGGCTGTTTTTT. It specifies CASSPRHKGLFF.

This clone was seen only a few times. The V call is TRBV5-4, the J call TRBJ2-1; D is perhaps TRBD1 (6 bases). CDR3 length: 16 residues. V was clipped by 3 bases and J by 1 base, with 14 bases between them. Germline values: CDR1 SGHNT, CDR2 YYREEE (reference sequence). The CDR3 sequence is CASSSLQGFSYNEQFF. CDR3 bases: TGTGCCAGCAGCTCATTACAGGGTTTTTCCTACAATGAGCAGTTCTTC.

This clone was observed once. This sequence joins TRBV7-6 and TRBJ1-1; possibly TRBD1 for D (5 bases). The CDR3 contains 15 residues. Germline V gene sequence: CDR1 SGHVS, CDR2 FNYEAQ. V was cut by 2 bases and J by 1 base, with 11 bases left in between. DNA for the CDR3: TGTGCCAGCAGCTTAAATCAGGGTAGGAACACTGAAGCTTTCTTT. Translating gives CASSLNQGRNTEAFF.